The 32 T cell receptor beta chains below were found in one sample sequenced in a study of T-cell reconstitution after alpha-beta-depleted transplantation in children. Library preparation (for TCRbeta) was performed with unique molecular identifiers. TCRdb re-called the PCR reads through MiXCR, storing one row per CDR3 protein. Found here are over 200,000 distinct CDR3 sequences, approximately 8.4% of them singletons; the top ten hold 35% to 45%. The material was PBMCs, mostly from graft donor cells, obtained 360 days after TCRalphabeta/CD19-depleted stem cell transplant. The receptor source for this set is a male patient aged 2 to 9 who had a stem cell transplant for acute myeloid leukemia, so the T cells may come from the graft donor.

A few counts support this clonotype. The DNA for the CDR3 is TGTGCCAGCAGTTATGGGGGGAACTCCTACGAGCAGTACTTC. Encoded protein: CASSYGGNSYEQYF. The chain is built from TRBV6-5 and TRBJ2-7, with a tentative D call TRBD2 (6 bases). CDR3 length: 14 residues. Deletions cut 3 bases from V and 0 bases from J, with 9 bases between. In germline, CDR1 is MNHEY, CDR2 SVGAGI.

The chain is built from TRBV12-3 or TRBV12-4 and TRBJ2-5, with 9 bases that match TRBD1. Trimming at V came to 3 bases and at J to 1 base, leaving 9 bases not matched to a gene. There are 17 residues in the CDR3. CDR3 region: CASSFGQGFLAQETQYF. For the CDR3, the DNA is TGTGCCAGCAGTTTCGGACAGGGGTTCTTGGCCCAAGAGACCCAGTACTTC.

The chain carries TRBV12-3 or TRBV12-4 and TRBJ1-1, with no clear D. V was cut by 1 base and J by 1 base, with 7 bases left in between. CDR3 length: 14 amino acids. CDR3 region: CASSLVEGNTEAFF. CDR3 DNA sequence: TGTGCCAGCAGTTTAGTTGAGGGGAACACTGAAGCTTTCTTT.

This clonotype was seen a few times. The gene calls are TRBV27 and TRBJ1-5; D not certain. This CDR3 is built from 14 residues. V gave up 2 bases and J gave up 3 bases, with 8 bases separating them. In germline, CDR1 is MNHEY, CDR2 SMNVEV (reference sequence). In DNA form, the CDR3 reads TGTGCCAGCAGTTTAAACCAATACAATCAGCCCCAGCATTTT. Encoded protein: CASSLNQYNQPQHF.

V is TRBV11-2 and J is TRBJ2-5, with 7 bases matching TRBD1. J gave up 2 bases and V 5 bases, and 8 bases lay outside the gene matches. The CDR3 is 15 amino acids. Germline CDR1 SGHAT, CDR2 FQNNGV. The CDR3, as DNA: TGTGCCAGCAGCAGAAACAGGGGCTCGCAAGAGACCCAGTACTTC. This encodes CASSRNRGSQETQYF.

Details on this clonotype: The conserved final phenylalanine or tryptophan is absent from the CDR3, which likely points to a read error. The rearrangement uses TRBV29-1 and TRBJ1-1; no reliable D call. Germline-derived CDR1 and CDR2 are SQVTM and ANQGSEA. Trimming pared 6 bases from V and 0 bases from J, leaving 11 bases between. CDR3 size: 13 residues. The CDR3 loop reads CSVRGRLNTEAFS. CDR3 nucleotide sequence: TGCAGCGTGCGAGGGCGGCTGAACACTGAAGCTTTCTCT.

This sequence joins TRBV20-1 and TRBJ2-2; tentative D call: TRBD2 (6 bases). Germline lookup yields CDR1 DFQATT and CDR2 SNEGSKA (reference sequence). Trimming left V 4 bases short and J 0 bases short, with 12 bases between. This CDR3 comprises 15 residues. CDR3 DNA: TGCAGTGCTACCTCGGGACTCCCGAACACCGGGGAGCTGTTTTTT. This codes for CSATSGLPNTGELFF.

The DNA for the CDR3 is TGTGCCAGCAGTTACTGGGGTAGCTTCAATGAGCAGTTCTTC. Translated, it gives CASSYWGSFNEQFF. The V call is TRBV6-2 or TRBV6-3, the J call TRBJ2-1; D uncertain. Trimming cost V 1 base and J 6 bases, with 10 bases left between them. CDR1 and CDR2 from the germline V gene are MNHEY and SVGEGT. CDR3 size: 14 residues.

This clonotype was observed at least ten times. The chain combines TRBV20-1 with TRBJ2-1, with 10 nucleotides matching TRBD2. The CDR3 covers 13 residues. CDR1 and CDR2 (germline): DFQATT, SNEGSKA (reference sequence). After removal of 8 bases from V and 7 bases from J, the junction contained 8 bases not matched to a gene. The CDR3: CSPLAGGRNEQFF. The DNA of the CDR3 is TGCAGTCCGTTAGCGGGAGGTAGGAATGAGCAGTTCTTC.

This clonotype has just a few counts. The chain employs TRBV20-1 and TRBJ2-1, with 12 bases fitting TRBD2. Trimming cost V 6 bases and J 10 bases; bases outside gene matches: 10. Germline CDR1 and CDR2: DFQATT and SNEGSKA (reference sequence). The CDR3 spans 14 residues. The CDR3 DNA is TGCAGTGCGTCTAGGCTAGCGGGAGGGGGCGAGCAGTTCTTC. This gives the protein CSASRLAGGGEQFF.

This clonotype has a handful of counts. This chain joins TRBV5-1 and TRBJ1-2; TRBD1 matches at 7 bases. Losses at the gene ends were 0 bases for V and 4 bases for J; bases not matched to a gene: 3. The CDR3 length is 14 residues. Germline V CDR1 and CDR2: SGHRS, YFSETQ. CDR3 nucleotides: TGCGCCAGCAGCTTGGAACAGGGGAGCTATGGCTACACCTTC. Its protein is CASSLEQGSYGYTF.

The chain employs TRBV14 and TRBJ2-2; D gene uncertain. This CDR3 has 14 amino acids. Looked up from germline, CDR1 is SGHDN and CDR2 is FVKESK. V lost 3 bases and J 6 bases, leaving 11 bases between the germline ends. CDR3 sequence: CASSQVLLAGELFF. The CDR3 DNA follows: TGTGCCAGCAGCCAGGTTTTACTCGCCGGGGAGCTGTTTTTT.

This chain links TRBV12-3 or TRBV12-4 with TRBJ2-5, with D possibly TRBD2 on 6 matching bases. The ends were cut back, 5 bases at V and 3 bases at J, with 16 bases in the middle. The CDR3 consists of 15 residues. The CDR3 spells CASSRLVLSKETQYF. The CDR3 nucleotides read TGTGCCAGCAGTCGACTAGTGCTTTCCAAAGAGACCCAGTACTTC.

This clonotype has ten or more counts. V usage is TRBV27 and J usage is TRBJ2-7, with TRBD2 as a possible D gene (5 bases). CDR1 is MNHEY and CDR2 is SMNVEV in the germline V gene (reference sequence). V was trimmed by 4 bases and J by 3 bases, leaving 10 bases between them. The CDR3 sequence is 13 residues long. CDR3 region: CASSSRTGYEQYF. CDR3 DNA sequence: TGTGCCAGCAGTTCCCGGACTGGCTACGAGCAGTACTTC.

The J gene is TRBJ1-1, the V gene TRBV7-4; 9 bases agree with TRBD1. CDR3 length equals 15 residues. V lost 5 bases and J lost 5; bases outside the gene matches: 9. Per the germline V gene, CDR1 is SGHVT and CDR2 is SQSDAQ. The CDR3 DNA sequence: TGTGCCAGCAGCGGACGACAGGGGGATGGAACTGAAGCTTTCTTT. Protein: CASSGRQGDGTEAFF.

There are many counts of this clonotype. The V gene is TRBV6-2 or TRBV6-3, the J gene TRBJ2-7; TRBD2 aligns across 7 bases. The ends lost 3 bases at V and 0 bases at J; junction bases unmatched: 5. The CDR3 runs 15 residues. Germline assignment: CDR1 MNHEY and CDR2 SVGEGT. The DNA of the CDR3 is TGTGCCAGCAGTTATGGGCTAGCGGTCTCCTACGAGCAGTACTTC. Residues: CASSYGLAVSYEQYF.

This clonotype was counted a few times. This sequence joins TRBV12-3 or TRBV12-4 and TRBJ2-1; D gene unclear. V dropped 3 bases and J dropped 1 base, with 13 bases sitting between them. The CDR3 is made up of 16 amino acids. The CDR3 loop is CASSFSGARSYNEQFF. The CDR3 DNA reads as TGTGCCAGCAGTTTTTCGGGCGCTCGATCCTACAATGAGCAGTTCTTC.

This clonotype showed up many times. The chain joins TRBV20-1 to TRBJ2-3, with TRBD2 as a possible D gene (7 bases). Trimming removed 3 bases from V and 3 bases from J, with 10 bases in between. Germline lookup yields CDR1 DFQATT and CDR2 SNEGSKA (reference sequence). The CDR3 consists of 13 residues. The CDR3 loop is CSARGGLTDTQYF. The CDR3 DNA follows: TGCAGTGCTAGGGGGGGGCTAACAGATACGCAGTATTTT.

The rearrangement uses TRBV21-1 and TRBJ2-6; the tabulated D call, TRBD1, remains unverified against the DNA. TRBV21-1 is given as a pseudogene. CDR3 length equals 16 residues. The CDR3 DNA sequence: TGTGCCAGCAGCAAAGCTCGGGGGCCTGGGGCCAACGTCCTGACTTTC. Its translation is CASSKARGPGANVLTF.

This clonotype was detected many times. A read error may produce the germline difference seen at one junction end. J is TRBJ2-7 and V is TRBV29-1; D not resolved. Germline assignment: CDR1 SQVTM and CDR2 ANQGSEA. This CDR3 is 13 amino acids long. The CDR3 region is CSVQDFGRYEQYF. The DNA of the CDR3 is TGCAGCGTTCAAGACTTCGGCCGCTACGAGCAGTACTTC.

The CDR3 DNA is TGCGCCAGCAGCTCGAAATTTGAGGGGCACACCGGGGAGCTGTTTTTT. Amino acid sequence: CASSSKFEGHTGELFF. V and J are TRBV5-1 and TRBJ2-2; D could derive from TRBD1 or TRBD2 (5 bases each). Trimming stripped 3 bases from V and 3 bases from J, with 15 bases between. CDR1 is SGHRS, CDR2 YFSETQ, per germline. The CDR3 covers 16 residues.

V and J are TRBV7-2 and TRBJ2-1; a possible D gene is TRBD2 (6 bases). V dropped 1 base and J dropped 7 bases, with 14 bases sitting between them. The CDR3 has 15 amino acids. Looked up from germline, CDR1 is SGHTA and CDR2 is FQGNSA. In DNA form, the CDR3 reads TGTGCCAGCAGCTTAGAGCGGACTACGCCTAATGAGCAGTTCTTC. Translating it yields CASSLERTTPNEQFF. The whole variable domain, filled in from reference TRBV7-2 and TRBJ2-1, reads GAGVSQSPSNKVTEKGKDVELRCDPISGHTALYWYRQSLGQGLEFLIYFQGNSAPDKSGLPSDRFSAERTGGSVSTLTIQRTQQEDSAVYLCASSLERTTPNEQFFGPGTRLTVL.

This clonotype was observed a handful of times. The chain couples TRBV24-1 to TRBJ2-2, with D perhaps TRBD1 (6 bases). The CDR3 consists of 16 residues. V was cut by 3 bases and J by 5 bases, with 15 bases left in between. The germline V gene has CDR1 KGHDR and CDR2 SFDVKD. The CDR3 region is CATSDLPGRGTGELFF. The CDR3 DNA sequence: TGTGCCACCAGTGATCTCCCGGGAAGGGGGACCGGGGAGCTGTTTTTT.

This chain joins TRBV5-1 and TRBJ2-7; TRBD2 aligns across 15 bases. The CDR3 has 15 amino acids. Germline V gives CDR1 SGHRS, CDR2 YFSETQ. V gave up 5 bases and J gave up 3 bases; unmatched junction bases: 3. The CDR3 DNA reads TGCGCCAGCAGGGGACTAGCGGGAGGTGGCTACGAGCAGTACTTC. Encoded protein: CASRGLAGGGYEQYF.

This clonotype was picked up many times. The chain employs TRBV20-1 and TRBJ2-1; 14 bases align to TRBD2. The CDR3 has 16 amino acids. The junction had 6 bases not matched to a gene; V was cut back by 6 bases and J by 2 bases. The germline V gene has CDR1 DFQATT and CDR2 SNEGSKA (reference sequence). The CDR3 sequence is CSAGGLAGGPYNEQFF. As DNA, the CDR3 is TGCAGTGCCGGAGGACTAGCGGGAGGCCCCTACAATGAGCAGTTCTTC.

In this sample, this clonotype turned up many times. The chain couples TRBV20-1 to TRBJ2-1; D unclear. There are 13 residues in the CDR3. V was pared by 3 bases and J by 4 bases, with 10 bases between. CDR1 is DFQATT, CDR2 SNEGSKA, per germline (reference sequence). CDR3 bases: TGCAGTGCTAGTGGATTCCAGTACAATGAGCAGTTCTTC. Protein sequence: CSASGFQYNEQFF.

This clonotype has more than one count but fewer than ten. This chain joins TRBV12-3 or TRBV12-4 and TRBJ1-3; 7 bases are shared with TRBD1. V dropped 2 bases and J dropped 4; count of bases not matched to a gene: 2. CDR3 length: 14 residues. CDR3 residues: CASSLKGAGNTIYF. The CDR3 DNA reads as TGTGCCAGCAGTTTAAAGGGGGCAGGAAACACCATATATTTT.

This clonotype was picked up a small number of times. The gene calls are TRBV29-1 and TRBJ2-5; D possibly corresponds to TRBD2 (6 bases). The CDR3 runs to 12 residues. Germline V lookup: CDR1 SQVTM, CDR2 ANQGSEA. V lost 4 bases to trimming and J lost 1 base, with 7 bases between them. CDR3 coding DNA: TGCAGCGTTGGGACTACCCAAGAGACCCAGTACTTC. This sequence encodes CSVGTTQETQYF.

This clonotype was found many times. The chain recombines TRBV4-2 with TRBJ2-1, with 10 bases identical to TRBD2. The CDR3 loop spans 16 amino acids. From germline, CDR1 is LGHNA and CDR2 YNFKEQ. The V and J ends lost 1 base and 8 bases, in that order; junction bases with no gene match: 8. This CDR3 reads CASSQVRTSGIHEQFF. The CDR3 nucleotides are TGTGCCAGCAGCCAAGTTAGAACTAGCGGGATCCATGAGCAGTTCTTC.

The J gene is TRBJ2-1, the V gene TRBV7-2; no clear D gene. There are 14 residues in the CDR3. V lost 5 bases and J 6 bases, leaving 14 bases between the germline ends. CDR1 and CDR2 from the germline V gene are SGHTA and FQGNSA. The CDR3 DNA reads TGTGCCAGCAGCCGCCCAACGACTCGCAATGAGCAGTTCTTC. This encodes CASSRPTTRNEQFF.

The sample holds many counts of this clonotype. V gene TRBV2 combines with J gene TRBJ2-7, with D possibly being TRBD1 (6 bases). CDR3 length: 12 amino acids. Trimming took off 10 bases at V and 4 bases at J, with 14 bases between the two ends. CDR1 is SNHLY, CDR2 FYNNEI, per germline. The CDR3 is CANWDNLYEQYF. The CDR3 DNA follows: TGTGCCAATTGGGACAATTTATACGAGCAGTACTTC. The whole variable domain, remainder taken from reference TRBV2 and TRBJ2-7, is EPEVTQTPSHQVTQMGQEVILRCVPISNHLYFYWYRQILGQKVEFLVSFYNNEISEKSEIFDDQFSVERPDGSNFTLKIRSTKLEDSAMYFCANWDNLYEQYFGPGTRLTVT.

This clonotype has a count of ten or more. CDR3 sequence (DNA): TGCAGTGCTAGGGGGACAGGGAGCCACGAGCAGTACGTC. Translated: CSARGTGSHEQYV. This chain connects TRBV20-1 to TRBJ2-7; TRBD1 matches 9 bases. V was clipped by 3 bases and J by 5 bases; unmatched bases: 5. Germline CDR1 DFQATT, CDR2 SNEGSKA (reference sequence). The length of the CDR3 is 13 residues.